The 30 T cell receptor beta chains in this list originate from one sample, sequenced in a study of T cells in Graves' hyperthyroidism and ophthalmopathy. The CDR3 regions of TCR beta were amplified from RNA transcripts. The HTBI set primed first-round TCR CDR3 RT-PCR. Via MiXCR, TCRdb re-called the multiplex PCR reads, giving one row per CDR3 protein. The profile shows approximately 330,000 distinct CDR3 sequences, around 20% of them singletons. The sequencing input was blood. Every receptor here comes from a woman aged 50 to 65 with Graves' hyperthyroidism.

The rearrangement links TRBV28 to TRBJ1-5; D might be TRBD1 (6 bases). The CDR3 has 16 residues. V shed 2 bases and J shed 2 bases, with 13 bases lying between them. Germline values: CDR1 MDHEN, CDR2 SYDVKM. CDR3 nucleotide sequence: TGTGCCAGCAGTTTACCAGTCGGGGGCGGCAATCAGCCCCAGCATTTT. The encoded protein is CASSLPVGGGNQPQHF. Variable domain in full (rest from reference TRBV28 and TRBJ1-5): DVKVTQSSRYLVKRTGEKVFLECVQDMDHENMFWYRQDPGLGLRLIYFSYDVKMKEKGDIPEGYSVSREKKERFSLILESASTNQTSMYLCASSLPVGGGNQPQHFGDGTRLSIL.

For this clonotype: This may arise from a read error, as a much more abundant clone is one base away. V gene TRBV28 combines with J gene TRBJ2-7, with no clear D. The germline V gene has CDR1 MDHEN and CDR2 SYDVKM. This CDR3 contains 13 residues. CDR3 region: CASTLRVGYEQHF. Written as DNA, the CDR3 is TGTGCCAGCACCCTCCGGGTGGGCTACGAGCAGCACTTC.

This clonotype was seen at least ten times. The genes are TRBV2 and TRBJ2-5; a weak D match, TRBD1 (6 bases). The CDR3 length is 12 residues. Germline CDR1 is SNHLY and CDR2 is FYNNEI. Trimming removed 11 bases at V and 0 bases at J, with 10 bases between. CDR3 sequence (DNA): TGTGCCGCCCGGGACAACCAAGAGACCCAGTACTTC. Protein: CAARDNQETQYF.

The DNA of the CDR3 is TGCGCCAGCAGCCAAGGATCCGGGACGGCCTATGGCTACACCTTC. This gives the protein CASSQGSGTAYGYTF. The chain combines TRBV4-1 with TRBJ1-2, with D possibly being TRBD1 (5 bases). Germline-derived CDR1 and CDR2 are MGHRA and YSYEKL. Trimming took off 1 base at V and 4 bases at J, with 13 bases between the two ends. The CDR3 runs to 15 residues.

The chain uses TRBV18 and TRBJ2-6; tentatively, D is TRBD1 or TRBD2 (5 bases each). V was pared by 0 bases and J by 0 bases, with 12 bases between. The CDR3 runs 18 residues. Germline V gene lookup returns CDR1 KGHSH and CDR2 LQKENI. CDR3 residues: CASSPPLGAGSGANVLTF. Written as DNA, the CDR3 is TGTGCCAGCTCACCACCGCTCGGGGCGGGCTCTGGGGCCAACGTCCTGACTTTC.

The V gene is TRBV7-2, the J gene TRBJ2-6; D call uncertain. Trimming cost V 3 bases and J 4 bases, with 4 bases left between them. The length of the CDR3 is 13 residues. The germline CDR1 and CDR2 sequences are SGHTA and FQGNSA. The CDR3 loop is CASSFTGANVLTF. CDR3 DNA: TGTGCCAGCAGCTTTACCGGGGCCAACGTCCTGACTTTC.

This chain uses TRBV18 with TRBJ1-1; 7 positions match TRBD1. Per the germline V gene, CDR1 is KGHSH and CDR2 is LQKENI. The V and J ends lost 4 bases and 4 bases, in that order; junction bases with no gene match: 6. The CDR3 has 14 residues. The CDR3 bases are TGTGCCAGCTCACTTTCGAGACAGGGCACTGAAGCTTTCTTT. This encodes CASSLSRQGTEAFF.

This clonotype has at least ten counts. J is TRBJ2-5 and V is TRBV5-1, with 9 bases matching TRBD2. The CDR3 sequence is 17 residues long. Germline loops: CDR1 SGHRS, CDR2 YFSETQ. V lost 4 bases to trimming and J lost 0 bases; unmatched junction nucleotides: 10. Here the CDR3 DNA reads TGCGCCAGCAGCCCCTGGGCTAGCGGGGTGTACCAAGAGACCCAGTACTTC. Amino acids: CASSPWASGVYQETQYF.

The chain uses TRBV13 and TRBJ2-3, with TRBD2 identical over 11 bases. V lost 5 bases to trimming and J lost 4 bases; unmatched junction nucleotides: 14. This CDR3 has 18 amino acids. The V gene's germline CDR1 is PRHDT and CDR2 FYEKMQ (reference sequence). The CDR3 reads CASSRRPASGGIADTQYF. Here the CDR3 DNA reads TGTGCCAGCAGCCGCAGGCCGGCTAGCGGGGGGATCGCAGATACGCAGTATTTT.

The table lists this clonotype with many counts. The rearrangement uses TRBV7-3 and TRBJ1-1; 8 nucleotides agree with TRBD1. This CDR3 has 15 residues. The V segment lost 6 bases and the J segment 3 bases; nucleotides outside the gene matches: 9. Germline V lookup: CDR1 SGHTA, CDR2 FQGTGA. CDR3 bases: TGTGCCAGCAGTTTATCACCGGGACAGGACACTGAAGCTTTCTTT. It translates to CASSLSPGQDTEAFF.

This clonotype was counted a few times. The chain combines TRBV20-1 with TRBJ2-3, with a possible D match to TRBD2 (5 bases). CDR3 length: 11 residues. Per the germline V gene, CDR1 is DFQATT and CDR2 is SNEGSKA (reference sequence). The germline V and J ends were trimmed by 3 bases and 6 bases, with 7 bases remaining between them. CDR3 in amino acids: CSASSGDTQYF. CDR3 coding DNA: TGCAGTGCTAGTTCGGGGGATACGCAGTATTTT.

This clonotype was observed a handful of times. This chain links TRBV28 with TRBJ2-2; 10 bases are shared with TRBD1. Trimming took 4 bases from V and 6 from J; bases not matched to a gene: 8. Germline V gene lookup returns CDR1 MDHEN and CDR2 SYDVKM. CDR3 length: 16 amino acids. The CDR3 DNA reads as TGTGCCAGCAGTTCCACCGGGACAGGGGCATCCGGGGAGCTGTTTTTT. It translates to CASSSTGTGASGELFF.

This clonotype was counted at least ten times. This chain links TRBV2 with TRBJ1-3, with TRBD1 as a possible D gene (5 bases). Germline CDR1 reads SNHLY; CDR2 reads FYNNEI. Between the trimmed V and J ends, which lost 8 bases and 4 bases, there was a span of 18 bases. The CDR3 covers 15 residues. This chain's CDR3 is CASSSTAGIGNTIYF. CDR3 bases: TGTGCCAGCTCGAGTACTGCAGGGATCGGAAACACCATATATTTT. The complete variable domain, with remaining parts taken from reference TRBV2 and TRBJ1-3, reads EPEVTQTPSHQVTQMGQEVILRCVPISNHLYFYWYRQILGQKVEFLVSFYNNEISEKSEIFDDQFSVERPDGSNFTLKIRSTKLEDSAMYFCASSSTAGIGNTIYFGEGSWLTVV.

Many counts were recorded for this clonotype. V usage is TRBV5-1 and J usage is TRBJ1-2; possibly TRBD1 for D (5 bases). The V and J ends lost 1 base and 8 bases respectively, with 9 bases between them. The CDR3 consists of 12 residues. Germline V gene lookup returns CDR1 SGHRS and CDR2 YFSETQ. The CDR3 DNA is TGCGCCAGCAGCTTGTCAGGGTCCGGCTACACCTTC. Its translation is CASSLSGSGYTF.

V and J are TRBV20-1 and TRBJ1-4, with D maybe TRBD1 (6 bases). This CDR3 region has 17 residues. Germline lookup yields CDR1 DFQATT and CDR2 SNEGSKA (reference sequence). The ends were cut back, 1 base at V and 4 bases at J, with 19 bases in the middle. The CDR3 DNA follows: TGCAGTGCTAGAGTAGAGAGACCGGGACACCTTAATGAAAAACTGTTTTTT. It specifies CSARVERPGHLNEKLFF.

Comment on this clonotype: Being one base from a much bigger clone, this may be a read error. The chain uses TRBV11-2 and TRBJ1-3; no clear D. V was shortened by 8 bases and J by 2 bases, with 22 bases between the two germline ends. Germline V gene lookup returns CDR1 SGHAT and CDR2 FQNNGV. This CDR3 has 17 amino acids. The CDR3 nucleotides are TGTGCCAGCGGCTCTTTAACGGGGTACGCGACTGGAAACACCATATATTTT. It codes for CASGSLTGYATGNTIYF.

This clonotype has a count of ten or more. The CDR3 loop is CASGRVTYEQYF. The CDR3 nucleotides are TGTGCCAGCGGGCGCGTGACCTACGAGCAGTACTTC. The chain combines TRBV12-3 or TRBV12-4 with TRBJ2-7; D uncertain. Trimming pared 8 bases from V and 2 bases from J, leaving 10 bases between. The CDR3 runs 12 residues.

This clonotype appeared a single time. V is TRBV5-6 and J is TRBJ2-3, with 8 positions matching TRBD2. Germline assignment: CDR1 SGHDT and CDR2 YYEEEE. The CDR3 is 17 residues long. J was trimmed by 1 base and V by 3 bases; bases with no gene match: 10. The CDR3 DNA follows: TGTGCCAGCAGCTACGATCTGACTAGCGCGGGCACAGATACGCAGTATTTT. It specifies CASSYDLTSAGTDTQYF.

Regarding this clonotype: Possible read error: a much larger clone is one base away. The chain has TRBV28 and TRBJ2-3; possibly TRBD2 for D (5 bases). Germline V gives CDR1 MDHEN, CDR2 SYDVKM. The CDR3 is 15 amino acids. Trimming removed 5 bases at V and 10 bases at J, with 22 bases between. CDR3 DNA: TGTGCCAGCAGTCTAAAAATTGGACGGCCGCGGGCGCAGTATTTT. Protein product: CASSLKIGRPRAQYF.

V is TRBV20-1 and J is TRBJ2-2; D remains ambiguous. Germline assignment: CDR1 DFQATT and CDR2 SNEGSKA (reference sequence). V was cut by 5 bases and J by 8 bases, with 21 bases left in between. There are 15 residues in the CDR3. The DNA for the CDR3 is TGCAGTGCTCTTGACCCGGTGAACCTTGTGGGGGAGCTGTTTTTT. This encodes CSALDPVNLVGELFF.

This clonotype was detected only once. J is TRBJ1-2 and V is TRBV10-2; D is undetermined. CDR3 length: 16 amino acids. Germline values: CDR1 WSHSY, CDR2 SAAADI. V was clipped by 2 bases and J by 4 bases, with 17 bases between them. The CDR3 region has the DNA TGCGCCAGCAGTGAGACAACGAGACAAGGAGCCTATGGCTACACCTTC. The encoded protein is CASSETTRQGAYGYTF.

The CDR3 coding sequence is TGTGCCAGTAGTATACTTGGACAGAAGAACACTGAAGCTTTCTTT. Translated: CASSILGQKNTEAFF. The V call is TRBV19, the J call TRBJ1-1, with D possibly being TRBD1 (6 bases). The germline V gene has CDR1 LNHDA and CDR2 SQIVND (reference sequence). The V gene lost 2 bases and the J gene lost 1 base, with 11 bases spanning the gap. This CDR3 comprises 15 residues. The whole variable domain, filled in from reference TRBV19 and TRBJ1-1, reads DGGITQSPKYLFRKEGQNVTLSCEQNLNHDAMYWYRQDPGQGLRLIYYSQIVNDFQKGDIAEGYSVSREKKESFPLTVTSAQKNPTAFYLCASSILGQKNTEAFFGQGTRLTVV.

This clonotype was seen more than once but under ten times. This sequence joins TRBV5-1 and TRBJ1-4; no definite D call. CDR1 and CDR2 from the germline V gene are SGHRS and YFSETQ. There are 13 residues in the CDR3. V was pared by 3 bases and J by 2 bases, with 5 bases between. In nucleotides, the CDR3 is TGCGCCAGCAGCTCCACTACTAATGAAAAACTGTTTTTT. The encoded protein is CASSSTTNEKLFF.

There are many counts of this clonotype. This rearrangement joins TRBV2 to TRBJ1-6, with unresolved D. Trimming stripped 1 base from V and 10 bases from J, with 8 bases between. This CDR3 contains 13 residues. Germline V lookup: CDR1 SNHLY, CDR2 FYNNEI. CDR3 sequence reads: CASSEVVSSPLHF. Here the CDR3 DNA reads TGTGCCAGCAGTGAAGTGGTCAGCTCACCCCTCCACTTT.

At least ten counts were recorded for this clonotype. This chain uses TRBV12-5 with TRBJ1-1; no clear D. This CDR3 is built from 12 residues. Germline V CDR1 and CDR2: LGHNT, FRNRAP. V was shortened by 6 bases and J by 1 base, with 6 bases between the two germline ends. This CDR3 is CASGRGNTEAFF. The CDR3 region has the DNA TGTGCTAGTGGGCGGGGGAACACTGAAGCTTTCTTT.

CDR3 sequence: CASSSGQGQGVGGYTF. The DNA of the CDR3 is TGCGCCAGCAGTTCCGGTCAGGGACAGGGAGTCGGTGGCTACACCTTC. This sequence joins TRBV5-1 and TRBJ1-2, with 9 bases lining up with TRBD1. Germline V gene sequence: CDR1 SGHRS, CDR2 YFSETQ. CDR3 size: 16 residues. With V trimmed by 5 bases and J by 7 bases, 15 bases remained unmatched.

The chain combines TRBV19 with TRBJ2-6; 8 bases are shared with TRBD1. Germline V gives CDR1 LNHDA, CDR2 SQIVND (reference sequence). Trimming removed 6 bases from V and 0 bases from J; junction bases left unmatched: 4. This CDR3 has 16 residues. Written as DNA, the CDR3 is TGTGCCAGTAGAGAGACAGGGGTCTCTGGGGCCAACGTCCTGACTTTC. Encoded protein: CASRETGVSGANVLTF.

This clonotype was picked up many times. The chain has TRBV5-6 and TRBJ1-1; the D is unclear. The CDR3 runs 12 residues. V dropped 2 bases and J dropped 1 base, with 3 bases sitting between them. Germline assignment: CDR1 SGHDT and CDR2 YYEEEE. The DNA for the CDR3 is TGTGCCAGCAGCTTCTGGAACACTGAAGCTTTCTTT. Translating gives CASSFWNTEAFF.

The chain couples TRBV28 to TRBJ2-6; 8 bases agree with TRBD2. The CDR3 has 16 residues. CDR1 is MDHEN, CDR2 SYDVKM, per germline. V was pared by 5 bases and J by 2 bases, with 5 bases of the junction left unmatched. Here the CDR3 DNA reads TGTGCCAGCAGTCGAGCGGGGGCGACTGGGGCCAACGTCCTGACTTTC. It translates to CASSRAGATGANVLTF.

This clonotype has just a few counts. The chain recombines TRBV5-1 with TRBJ2-2; 7 bases fit TRBD1. V lost 7 bases, J lost 3 bases, and 6 bases stayed unmatched. CDR1 and CDR2 (germline): SGHRS, YFSETQ. The length of the CDR3 is 14 residues. The CDR3 is CASYLGGDTGELFF. The DNA of the CDR3 is TGCGCCAGCTACCTAGGGGGCGACACCGGGGAGCTGTTTTTT. Full variable domain (remainder filled in from reference TRBV5-1 and TRBJ2-2): KAGVTQTPRYLIKTRGQQVTLSCSPISGHRSVSWYQQTPGQGLQFLFEYFSETQRNKGNFPGRFSGRQFSNSRSEMNVSTLELGDSALYLCASYLGGDTGELFFGEGSRLTVL.